Listed below are T cell receptor beta chains from one sample, sequenced in a study of blood T cell repertoires in COVID-19. This table comes from immunoSEQ multiplex PCR, and its TCRdb copy is limited to in-frame clones, with some not included. The table shows under 250,000 clones, with 70% to 90% occurring only once. Material: peripheral blood. These receptors were obtained from a woman aged 30 to 39 with COVID-19, enrolled during active disease. CDR3s include the opening cysteine and the closing phenylalanine or tryptophan. D genes are given only for firm matches. Clone sizes are given selectively: once, few, many, or a class where the clone is expanded.

V gene	clone size	D gene	J gene	CDR3 DNA	CDR3 protein
TRBV28	few	-	TRBJ1-1	TGTGCCAGCAGTTTATCAGGGAACACTGAAGCTTTCTTT	CASSLSGNTEAFF
TRBV10-1	-	-	TRBJ2-2	TGCGCCAGCAGTGAGTCGTGGCAGGGAATAGGGGAGCTGTTTTTT	CASSESWQGIGELFF
TRBV28	-	-	TRBJ2-7	TGTGCCAGCAGTTTCCAAAGACTACCTACCTACGAGCAGTACTTC	CASSFQRLPTYEQYF
TRBV25-1	-	-	TRBJ1-1	TGTGCCGCAGGGTTCCCGAATGAAGCTTTCTTT	CAAGFPNEAFF
TRBV7-9	-	TRBD2	TRBJ2-3	TGTGCCAGCAGCTTAAATCGTCGGGGGGGTACAGATACGCAGTATTTT	CASSLNRRGGTDTQYF
TRBV4-3	-	-	TRBJ2-1	TGCGCCAGCAGCCAACCGGAGGGTGAGCAGTTCTTC	CASSQPEGEQFF
TRBV5-4	-	-	TRBJ1-4	TGTGCCAGCAGCTTGGGAGGTGCGGGGGAGACTAATGAAAAACTGTTTTTT	CASSLGGAGETNEKLFF
TRBV13	-	-	TRBJ1-3	TGTGCCAGCAGCGTCCGCTACACAGGGCCCGGAAACACCATATATTTT	CASSVRYTGPGNTIYF
TRBV12-5	-	TRBD2	TRBJ2-1	TGTGCTAGTGGTTTGGAAACCCTTAGCGGGTATTGGAATGAGCAGTTCTTC	CASGLETLSGYWNEQFF
TRBV19	-	-	TRBJ2-5	TGTGCCAGTAAAAAGGGACACGAGAGGGAGACCCAGTACTTC	CASKKGHERETQYF
TRBV19	-	TRBD2	TRBJ2-1	TGTGCCAGTAGTATAGAAAGGCTAGCGGGAGGTTTAAGCTCCTACAATGAGCAGTTCTTC	CASSIERLAGGLSSYNEQFF
TRBV6-4	-	-	TRBJ2-1	TGTGCCAGCAGTGTTGAACAGGGCGATGAGCAGTTCTTC	CASSVEQGDEQFF
TRBV4-2	-	TRBD1	TRBJ2-7	TGTGCCAGCAGCCAAGCAGGACAGGGCTCCTACGAGCAGTACTTC	CASSQAGQGSYEQYF
TRBV10-1	-	TRBD2	TRBJ2-3	TGCGCCAGCGGGACTAGCGGGATCAGTACGCAGTATTTT	CASGTSGISTQYF
TRBV10-3	few	-	TRBJ1-1	TGTGCCATCAACCCTAACTTTGGGTTGCAGGGCGCCCAAGCTTTCTTT	CAINPNFGLQGAQAFF
TRBV4-1	-	TRBD1	TRBJ2-1	TGCGCCAGCAGCCGCATTCAGACAGGGGCAAAAGTGGATGAGCAGTTCTTC	CASSRIQTGAKVDEQFF
TRBV7-9	few	-	TRBJ2-5	TGTGCCAGCAGTTCTACATTCGGAGGGAAAGAGACCCAGTACTTC	CASSSTFGGKETQYF
TRBV5-1	-	TRBD2	TRBJ2-5	TGCGCCAGCGGCCGGGTTAGCGGGAGAGAGACCCAGTACTTC	CASGRVSGRETQYF
TRBV7-2	-	TRBD2	TRBJ2-2	TGTGCCAGCAGCTTTAATAGCGGGGGGTTTGACACCGGGGAGCTGTTTTTT	CASSFNSGGFDTGELFF
TRBV6-1	-	TRBD1	TRBJ2-3	TGTGCCAGCAGTTATGGGACGGACAGGGAAGATTTT	CASSYGTDREDF
TRBV5-8	-	TRBD2	TRBJ2-2	TGTGCCAGCAGCTTGAACCTAGCGGGAGCCGGGGGGGAGCTGTTTTTT	CASSLNLAGAGGELFF
TRBV5-1	-	TRBD1	TRBJ2-3	TGCGCCAGCAGCTTGTATGACAGGGGCACAGATACGCAGTATTTT	CASSLYDRGTDTQYF